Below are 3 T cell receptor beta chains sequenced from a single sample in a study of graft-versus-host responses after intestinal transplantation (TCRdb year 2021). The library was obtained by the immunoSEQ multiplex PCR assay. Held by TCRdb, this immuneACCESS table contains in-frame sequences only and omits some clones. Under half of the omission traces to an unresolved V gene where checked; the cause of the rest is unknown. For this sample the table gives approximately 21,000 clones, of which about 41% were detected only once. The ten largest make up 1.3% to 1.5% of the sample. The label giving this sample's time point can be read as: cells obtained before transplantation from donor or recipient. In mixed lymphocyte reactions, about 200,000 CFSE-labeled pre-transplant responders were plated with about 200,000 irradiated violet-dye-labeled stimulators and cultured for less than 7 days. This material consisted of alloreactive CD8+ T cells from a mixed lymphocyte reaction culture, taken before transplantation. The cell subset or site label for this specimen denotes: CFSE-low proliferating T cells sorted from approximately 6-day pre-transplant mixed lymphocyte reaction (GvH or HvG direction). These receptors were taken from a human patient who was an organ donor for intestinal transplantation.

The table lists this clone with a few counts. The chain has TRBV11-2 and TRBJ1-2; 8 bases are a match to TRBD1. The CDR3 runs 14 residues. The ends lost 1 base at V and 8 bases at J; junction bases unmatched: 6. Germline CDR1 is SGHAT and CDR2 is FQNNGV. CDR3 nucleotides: TGTGCCAGCAGCTTAGGACAGGGGATGTGGGGCTACACCTTC. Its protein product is CASSLGQGMWGYTF.

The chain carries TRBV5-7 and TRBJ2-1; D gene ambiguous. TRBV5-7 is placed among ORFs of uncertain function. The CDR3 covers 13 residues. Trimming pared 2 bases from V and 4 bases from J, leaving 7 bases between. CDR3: CASSLDYYNEQFF. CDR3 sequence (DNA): TGTGCCAGCAGCTTAGATTATTACAATGAGCAGTTCTTC.

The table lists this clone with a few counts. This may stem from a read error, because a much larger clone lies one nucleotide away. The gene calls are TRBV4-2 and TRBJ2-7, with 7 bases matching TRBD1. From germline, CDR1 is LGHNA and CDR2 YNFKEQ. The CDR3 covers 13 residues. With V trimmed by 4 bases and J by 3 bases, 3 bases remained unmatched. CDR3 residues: CASSPRQGYEQYF. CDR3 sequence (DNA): TGTGCCAGCAGCCCTCGACAGGGCTACGAGCAGTACTTC.